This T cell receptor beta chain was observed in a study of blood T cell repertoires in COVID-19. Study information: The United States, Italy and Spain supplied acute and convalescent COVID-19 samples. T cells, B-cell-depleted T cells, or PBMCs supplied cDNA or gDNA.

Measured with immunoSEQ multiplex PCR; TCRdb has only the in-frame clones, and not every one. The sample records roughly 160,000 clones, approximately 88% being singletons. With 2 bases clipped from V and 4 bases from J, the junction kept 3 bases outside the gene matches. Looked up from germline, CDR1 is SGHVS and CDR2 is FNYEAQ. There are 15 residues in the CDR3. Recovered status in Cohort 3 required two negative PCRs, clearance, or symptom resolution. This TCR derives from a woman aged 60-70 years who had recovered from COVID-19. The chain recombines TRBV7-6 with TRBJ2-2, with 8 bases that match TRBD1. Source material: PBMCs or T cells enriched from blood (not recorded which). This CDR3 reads CASSLQGAVTGELFF. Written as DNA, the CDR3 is TGTGCCAGCAGCTTACAGGGGGCTGTCACCGGGGAGCTGTTTTTT.